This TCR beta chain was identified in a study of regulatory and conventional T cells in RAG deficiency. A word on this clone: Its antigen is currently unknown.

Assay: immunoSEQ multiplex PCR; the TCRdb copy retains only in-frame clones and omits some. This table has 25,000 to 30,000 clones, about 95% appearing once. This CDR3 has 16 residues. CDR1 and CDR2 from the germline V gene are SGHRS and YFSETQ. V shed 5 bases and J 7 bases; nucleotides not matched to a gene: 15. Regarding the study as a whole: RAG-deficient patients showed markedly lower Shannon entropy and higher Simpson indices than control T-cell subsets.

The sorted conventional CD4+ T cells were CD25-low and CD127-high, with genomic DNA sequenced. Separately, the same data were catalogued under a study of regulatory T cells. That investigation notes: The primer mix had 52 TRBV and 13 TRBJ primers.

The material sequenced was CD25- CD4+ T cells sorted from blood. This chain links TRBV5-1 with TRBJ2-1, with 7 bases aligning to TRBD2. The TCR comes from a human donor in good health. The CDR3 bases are TGCGCCAGCAGATTTGGGGGGGACTCCCCGGCGAATGAGCAGTTCTTC. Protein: CASRFGGDSPANEQFF.